This is a list of T cell receptor beta chains from one sample in a study of OX40 agonist ivuxolimab in advanced cancers. This table comes from immunoSEQ multiplex PCR, and its TCRdb copy is limited to in-frame clones, with some not included. In the table there are tens of thousands of clones, 86% of which are singletons. The sequences come from CD4+ or CD8+ T cells sorted from blood, collected in a trial of the OX40 agonist ivuxolimab. The receptors stem from an adult with an advanced solid tumor such as melanoma, head and neck, liver or kidney cancer. CDR3s include the opening cysteine and the closing phenylalanine or tryptophan. D genes are given only for firm matches. Some rows have no size entry. The others give once, few or many, or a class for an expanded clone.

j_call d_call clone_size v_call cdr3_nt cdr3_aa
TRBJ2-7 NA few TRBV27 TGTGCCAGCAGTACTAGAAAGAGCTCCTACGAGCAGTACTTC CASSTRKSSYEQYF
TRBJ2-2 NA NA TRBV7-8 TGTGCCAGCAGCTTATCCAGGGCGGGGAACACCGGGGAGCTGTTTTTT CASSLSRAGNTGELFF
TRBJ2-3 TRBD2 NA TRBV6-1 TGTGCCAGCAGTGGGGCGGGGGTAGGGGCAGATACGCAGTATTTT CASSGAGVGADTQYF
TRBJ2-7 NA NA TRBV7-9 TGTGCCAGCAGCTTATCGGCCTACGAGCAGTACTTC CASSLSAYEQYF
TRBJ1-6 TRBD1 NA TRBV19 TGTGCCAGTAGTATTTTTAGAACGCCGACAGGGGATAATTCACCCCTCCACTTT CASSIFRTPTGDNSPLHF
TRBJ2-1 TRBD2 few TRBV13 TGTGCCAGCAGCTTAGTGTGGGGCAGCGGGAGACCGGTCAATGAGCAGTTCTTC CASSLVWGSGRPVNEQFF
TRBJ2-5 TRBD1 NA TRBV10-3 TGTGCCATCAGTGACAGACAGGGGGCGGAGACCCAGTACTTC CAISDRQGAETQYF
TRBJ1-1 NA NA TRBV2 TGTGCCAGCTCCGGGACACCTTACACTGAAGCTTTCTTT CASSGTPYTEAFF
TRBJ2-2 NA NA TRBV29-1 TGCAGCGTGGAGGGACCTCAAAACACCGGGGAGCTGTTTTTT CSVEGPQNTGELFF
TRBJ1-1 TRBD1 NA TRBV7-8 TGTGCCAGCAGCTCCCCTGACAGGGGCGGGGGAGCTTTCTTT CASSSPDRGGGAFF
TRBJ2-7 NA few TRBV14 TGTGCCAGCTCGGGGCGACGTGGGTCCTACGAGCAGTACTTC CASSGRRGSYEQYF
TRBJ2-2 NA NA TRBV18 TGTGCCAGCTCACTAGGGCCAGACACCGGGGAGCTGTTTTTT CASSLGPDTGELFF
TRBJ2-6 TRBD2 NA TRBV27 TGTGCCAGCAGTCCTCGACTAGCGGGGGATAGGGTCCTGACTTTC CASSPRLAGDRVLTF